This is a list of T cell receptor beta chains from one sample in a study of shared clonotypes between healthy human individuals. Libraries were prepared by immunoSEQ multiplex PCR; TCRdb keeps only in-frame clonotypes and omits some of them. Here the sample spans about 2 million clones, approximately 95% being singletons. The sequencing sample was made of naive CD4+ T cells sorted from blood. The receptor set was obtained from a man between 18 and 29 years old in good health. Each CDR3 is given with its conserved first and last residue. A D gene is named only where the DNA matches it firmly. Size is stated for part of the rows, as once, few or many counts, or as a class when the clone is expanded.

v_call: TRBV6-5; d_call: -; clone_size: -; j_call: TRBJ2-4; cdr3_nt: TGTGCCAGCAGTTACGGGGGAACCGTCGCCAAAAACATTCAGTACTTC; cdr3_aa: CASSYGGTVAKNIQYF
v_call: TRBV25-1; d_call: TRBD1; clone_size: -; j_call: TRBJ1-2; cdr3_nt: TGTGCCAGCAGTGAATCGTGGACAGGGACTAACTATGGCTACACCTTC; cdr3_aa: CASSESWTGTNYGYTF
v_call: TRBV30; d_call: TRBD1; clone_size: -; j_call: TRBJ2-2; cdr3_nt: TGTGCCTCGGACGGAACCGGGACAGAAAGGACCGGGGAGCTGTTTTTT; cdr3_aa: CASDGTGTERTGELFF
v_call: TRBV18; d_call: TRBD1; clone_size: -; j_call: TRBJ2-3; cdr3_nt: TGTGCCAGCTCACCACGGGGACAGGCAAGCACAGATACGCAGTATTTT; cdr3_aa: CASSPRGQASTDTQYF
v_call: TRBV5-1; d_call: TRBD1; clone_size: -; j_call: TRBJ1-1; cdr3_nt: TGCGCCAGCTCTGGACAGGGAAACACTGAAGCTTTCTTT; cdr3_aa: CASSGQGNTEAFF
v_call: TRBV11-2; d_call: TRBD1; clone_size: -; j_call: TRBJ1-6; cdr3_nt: TGTGCCAGCAGCCGACAGGGGGCTAATTCACCCCTCCACTTT; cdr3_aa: CASSRQGANSPLHF
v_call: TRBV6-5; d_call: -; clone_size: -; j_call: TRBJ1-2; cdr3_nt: TGTGCCAGCAGTTCGGGAACTAACTATGGCTACACCTTC; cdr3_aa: CASSSGTNYGYTF
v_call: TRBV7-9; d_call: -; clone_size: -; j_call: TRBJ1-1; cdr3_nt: TGTGCCAGCAGCTTTCTTGGCTTTCTGGACAGTCTGAACACTGAAGCTTTCTTT; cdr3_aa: CASSFLGFLDSLNTEAFF
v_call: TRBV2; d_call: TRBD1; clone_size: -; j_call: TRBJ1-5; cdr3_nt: TGTGCCAGCAGGGGACAGGGAGATCAGCCCCAGCATTTT; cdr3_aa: CASRGQGDQPQHF
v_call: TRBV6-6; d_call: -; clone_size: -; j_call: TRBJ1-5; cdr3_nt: TGTGCCAGCACCAACCAGGGGCTTAGCAATCAGCCCCAGCATTTT; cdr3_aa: CASTNQGLSNQPQHF
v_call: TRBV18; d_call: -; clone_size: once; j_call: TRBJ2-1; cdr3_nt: TGTGCCAGCTCACCACCAACCGGGAATGAGCAGTTCTTC; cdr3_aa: CASSPPTGNEQFF
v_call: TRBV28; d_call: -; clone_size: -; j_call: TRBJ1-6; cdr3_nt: TGTGCCAGCAGTTTAAAACAGCTCAATTCACCCCTCCACTTT; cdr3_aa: CASSLKQLNSPLHF
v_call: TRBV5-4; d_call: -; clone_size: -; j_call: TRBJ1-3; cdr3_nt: TGTGCCAGCAGCAGCGGGATTTTCTCTGGAAACACCATATATTTT; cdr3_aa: CASSSGIFSGNTIYF
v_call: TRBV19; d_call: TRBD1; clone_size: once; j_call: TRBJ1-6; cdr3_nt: TGTGCCAGTAGTATGTCGACAGGGGGTAATAATTCACCCCTCCACTTT; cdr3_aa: CASSMSTGGNNSPLHF
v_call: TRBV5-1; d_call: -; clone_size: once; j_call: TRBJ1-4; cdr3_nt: TGCGCCAGCAGCCCCGGGGCCGAGGAAAAACTGTTTTTT; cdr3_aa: CASSPGAEEKLFF
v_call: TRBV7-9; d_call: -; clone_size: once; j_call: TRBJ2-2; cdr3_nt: TGTGCCAGCAGCTTAGCGGCGTACACCGGGGAGCTGTTTTTT; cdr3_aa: CASSLAAYTGELFF